This T cell receptor (beta chain) was sequenced for a study of cytomegalovirus exposure and HLA in healthy donors. Study results and limitations: In a later analysis, at a false discovery rate of 0.05, under 20,000 TCR beta sequences were associated with HLA alleles.

PCR was performed using 60 Vbeta and 13 Jbeta primers. Libraries were prepared by immunoSEQ multiplex PCR; TCRdb keeps only in-frame clonotypes and omits some of them. The table has 150,000 to 200,000 clones, roughly 75% seen once. CDR1 is MNHNS, CDR2 SASEGT, per germline. Trimming took 4 bases from V and 3 from J; bases not matched to a gene: 8. The CDR3 extends over 15 amino acids. Comment on this clone: Its antigen is as yet unknown.

This chain connects TRBV6-1 to TRBJ2-7; TRBD1 matches at 8 bases. The specimen was PBMCs. The sequence was collected from a man younger than 35 in good health and CMV-seropositive. This CDR3 reads CASSGVRTGNYEQYF. The CDR3 DNA reads as TGTGCCAGCAGTGGAGTGCGGACAGGGAACTACGAGCAGTACTTC.